The clone carrying this T cell receptor (beta chain) was seen a few times. The record originates from a study of identical twins. Germline V CDR1 and CDR2: SGDLS, YYNGEE. V shed 0 bases, J shed 7 bases, and the junction held 9 bases outside the gene matches. The CDR3 contains 17 residues. TCRdb processed the 5' RACE reads anew with MiXCR; each CDR3 protein has one entry. The profile shows hundreds of thousands of distinct CDR3 sequences, over 20% of them singletons. The data were also submitted as part of a second study, on T cells expressing NK-cell markers.

The chain joins TRBV9 to TRBJ2-1; 11 nucleotides align to TRBD2. This receptor was taken from a woman between 18 and 30 years old in good health. Sequenced sample: PBMCs. CDR3 loop: CASSVDRLAGGTNEQFF. CDR3 bases: TGTGCCAGCAGCGTAGATCGGCTAGCGGGAGGCACTAATGAGCAGTTCTTC.